The clone carrying this T cell receptor (beta chain) was counted a single time. Profiling relied on immunoSEQ multiplex PCR, and the TCRdb table lists in-frame clones only, not all of them. This table holds over 75,000 clones, over 80% found once. The data were taken from a study of blood T cell repertoires in COVID-19. Study-level information: Specimens from acute and convalescent COVID-19 originated in the United States, Italy and Spain. Sample material is recorded as cDNA or gDNA derived from T cells, B-cell-depleted T cells, or PBMCs.

The V and J ends lost 0 bases and 1 base respectively, with 5 bases between them. CDR3 length: 15 amino acids. Germline loops: CDR1 SGHRS, CDR2 YFSETQ. The chain is built from TRBV5-1 and TRBJ2-6; D is undetermined. Sequencing used peripheral blood. This clonotype was obtained from a human donor in a cohort sampled during active COVID-19. The chain's CDR3 is CASSLGQSGANVLTF. CDR3 sequence (DNA): TGCGCCAGCAGCTTGGGGCAGTCTGGGGCCAACGTCCTGACTTTC.